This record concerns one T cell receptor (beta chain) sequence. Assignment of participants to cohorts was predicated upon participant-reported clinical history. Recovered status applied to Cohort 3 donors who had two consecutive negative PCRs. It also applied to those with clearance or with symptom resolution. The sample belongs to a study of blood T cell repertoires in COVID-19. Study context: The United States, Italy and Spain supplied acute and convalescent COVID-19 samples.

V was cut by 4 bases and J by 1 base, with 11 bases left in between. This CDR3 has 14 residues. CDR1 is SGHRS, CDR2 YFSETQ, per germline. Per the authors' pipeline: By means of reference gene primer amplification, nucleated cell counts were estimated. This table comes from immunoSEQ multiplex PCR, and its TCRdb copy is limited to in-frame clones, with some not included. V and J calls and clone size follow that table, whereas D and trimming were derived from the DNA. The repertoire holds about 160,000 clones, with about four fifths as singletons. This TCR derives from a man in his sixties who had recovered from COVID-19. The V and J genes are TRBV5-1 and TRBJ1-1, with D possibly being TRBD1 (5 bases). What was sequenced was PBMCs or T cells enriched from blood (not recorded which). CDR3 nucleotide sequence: TGCGCCAGCAGCCTTCAAACAGGGAACACTGAAGCTTTCTTT. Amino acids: CASSLQTGNTEAFF.